The 26 T cell receptor beta chains below were found in one sample sequenced in a study of blood T cell repertoires in COVID-19. This table comes from immunoSEQ multiplex PCR, and its TCRdb copy is limited to in-frame clones, with some not included. The table has about 290,000 clones, around 85% seen once; the top ten hold around 3.9%. Sequences were obtained from peripheral blood. All receptors come from a woman between 50 and 59 years old with active or convalescent COVID-19.

This chain links TRBV6-5 with TRBJ1-2; D may be TRBD1 (5 bases). Per the germline V gene, CDR1 is MNHEY and CDR2 is SVGAGI. V was cut by 5 bases and J by 2 bases, with 15 bases left in between. The CDR3 is made up of 15 amino acids. The CDR3 here is CASSRTRQWNYGYTF. The CDR3 coding sequence is TGTGCCAGCAGTAGAACACGACAGTGGAACTATGGCTACACCTTC.

This sequence joins TRBV6-4 and TRBJ1-2; TRBD1 aligns across 11 bases. Germline values: CDR1 MRHNA, CDR2 SNTAGT. CDR3 size: 16 residues. V dropped 3 bases and J dropped 3; count of bases not matched to a gene: 6. The CDR3 loop is CASSEDRGPEDYGYTF. For the CDR3, the DNA is TGTGCCAGCAGTGAGGACAGGGGGCCGGAGGACTATGGCTACACCTTC.

This clone has a handful of counts. The gene calls are TRBV5-1 and TRBJ2-1; 8 bases agree with TRBD2. CDR3 size: 13 residues. J gave up 15 bases and V 4 bases, and 12 bases lay outside the gene matches. The germline CDR1 and CDR2 sequences are SGHRS and YFSETQ. CDR3 in DNA: TGCGCCAGCAGCCCGGCGTTCCAAGCGGGGGCGTTCTTC. Translation: CASSPAFQAGAFF. The full variable domain, its missing parts supplied by reference TRBV5-1 and TRBJ2-1, is KAGVTQTPRYLIKTRGQQVTLSCSPISGHRSVSWYQQTPGQGLQFLFEYFSETQRNKGNFPGRFSGRQFSNSRSEMNVSTLELGDSALYLCASSPAFQAGAFFGPGTRLTVL.

V is TRBV28 and J is TRBJ1-6, with 10 bases matching TRBD1. The CDR3 is 16 residues long. With V trimmed by 3 bases and J by 8 bases, 7 bases remained unmatched. The germline V gene encodes CDR1 MDHEN and CDR2 SYDVKM. CDR3 protein: CASSFQTGGKDSPLHF. The DNA of the CDR3 is TGTGCCAGCAGTTTCCAGACAGGGGGCAAAGATTCACCCCTCCACTTT.

This clone was found once. The V call is TRBV18, the J call TRBJ2-1; D might be TRBD1 (5 bases). Looked up from germline, CDR1 is KGHSH and CDR2 is LQKENI. V was cut by 1 base and J by 7 bases, with 11 bases left in between. This CDR3 has 14 residues. DNA for the CDR3: TGTGCCAGCTCACCACGTGACAGAGGAAATGAGCAGTTCTTC. Protein product: CASSPRDRGNEQFF.

The chain recombines TRBV2 with TRBJ2-5; D uncertain. CDR3 length: 13 residues. V was pared by 4 bases and J by 3 bases, with 9 bases between. Germline CDR1 SNHLY, CDR2 FYNNEI. CDR3 in amino acids: CASSGPGKETQYF. CDR3 DNA: TGTGCCAGCAGTGGCCCGGGTAAAGAGACCCAGTACTTC.

The chain has TRBV7-8 and TRBJ2-5; the match to TRBD2 covers 7 bases. The CDR3 covers 16 residues. Looked up from germline, CDR1 is SGHVS and CDR2 is FQNEAQ. Trimming took 0 bases from V and 5 from J; bases not matched to a gene: 9. The CDR3 reads CASSLAGTMSAETQYF. CDR3 nucleotide sequence: TGTGCCAGCAGCTTAGCCGGGACTATGAGTGCGGAGACCCAGTACTTC. Full variable domain (outside the CDR3, taken from reference TRBV7-8 and TRBJ2-5): GAGVSQSPRYKVAKRGQDVALRCDPISGHVSLFWYQQALGQGPEFLTYFQNEAQLDKSGLPSDRFFAERPEGSVSTLKIQRTQQEDSAVYLCASSLAGTMSAETQYFGPGTRLLVL.

The chain has TRBV3-1 (or the pseudogene TRBV3-2) and TRBJ1-1, with a tentative D call TRBD1 (6 bases). The V end was cut by 7 bases, the J end by 7 bases, with 16 bases between. This CDR3 has 13 amino acids. CDR1 and CDR2 from the germline V gene are LGHDT and YNNKEL (reference sequence). The CDR3 nucleotides read TGTGCCAGCACCTGGGCTGGGGGCGGTGAAGCTTTCTTT. As protein: CASTWAGGGEAFF.

The gene calls are TRBV25-1 and TRBJ1-2; tentatively, D is TRBD1 (6 bases). Germline assignment: CDR1 MGHDK and CDR2 SYGVNS. The CDR3 loop spans 14 amino acids. The V end lost 6 bases, the J end lost 7 bases, and 18 bases lay between the germline ends. This chain's CDR3 is CASRPIGGAPGYTF. For the CDR3, the DNA is TGTGCCAGCAGGCCCATTGGGGGGGCCCCTGGCTACACCTTC.

The rearrangement uses TRBV7-2 and TRBJ1-2; D not resolved. The germline V gene has CDR1 SGHTA and CDR2 FQGNSA. Trimming stripped 1 base from V and 8 bases from J, with 8 bases between. The CDR3 length is 12 residues. The CDR3: CASSLDVGGYTF. CDR3 nucleotides: TGTGCCAGCAGCTTAGATGTGGGCGGCTACACCTTC.

The gene calls are TRBV2 and TRBJ1-5, with D possibly matching TRBD1 (6 bases). This CDR3 has 15 amino acids. V lost 3 bases and J 2 bases, leaving 11 bases between the germline ends. The V gene's germline CDR1 is SNHLY and CDR2 FYNNEI. The CDR3 bases are TGTGCCAGCAGTGACAGGGGTGTAGGCAATCAGCCCCAGCATTTT. This translates into CASSDRGVGNQPQHF.

CDR3 nucleotide sequence: TGCGCCAGCAGCCAAGATCGTACTAGCGGGAGGGCGGGTCGTGATGAGCAGTTCTTC. Protein sequence: CASSQDRTSGRAGRDEQFF. This chain connects TRBV4-1 to TRBJ2-1, with 13 bases identical to TRBD2. Germline V CDR1 and CDR2: MGHRA, YSYEKL. The J segment lost 8 bases and the V segment lost 0 bases, leaving 13 bases of the junction unmatched. CDR3 length equals 19 residues.

Details on this clone: In the same sample, other DNA sequences code for this CDR3. The V call is TRBV20-1, the J call TRBJ2-1; 7 bases line up with TRBD2. Looked up from germline, CDR1 is DFQATT and CDR2 is SNEGSKA (reference sequence). This CDR3 comprises 13 residues. J lost 4 bases, V lost 3 bases, and 3 bases had no gene match. CDR3 nucleotides: TGCAGTGCTAGTAATAGCGGGTACAATGAGCAGTTCTTC. This translates into CSASNSGYNEQFF.

This chain uses TRBV7-2 with TRBJ2-1, with D maybe TRBD1 (6 bases). In germline, CDR1 is SGHTA, CDR2 FQGNSA. Trimming shortened V by 1 base and J by 5 bases, and 12 bases separated the two germline ends. This CDR3 contains 15 residues. The CDR3 region has the DNA TGTGCCAGCAGCTTAGAAGGACAGACGAACAATGAGCAGTTCTTC. Translated, it gives CASSLEGQTNNEQFF.

The chain links TRBV5-5 to TRBJ2-2; a possible D gene is TRBD1 (5 bases). CDR1 is SGHKS and CDR2 is YYEKEE in the germline V gene (reference sequence). CDR3 length equals 15 residues. V lost 4 bases and J 4 bases, leaving 14 bases between the germline ends. The CDR3 protein is CASSPRSRGTGELFF. The CDR3 DNA reads TGTGCCAGCAGCCCTCGGAGTAGGGGCACCGGGGAGCTGTTTTTT.

The V gene is TRBV6-2 or TRBV6-3, the J gene TRBJ2-7; 7 bases map to TRBD2. The germline V gene encodes CDR1 MNHEY and CDR2 SVGEGT. The V segment lost 4 bases and the J segment 3 bases; nucleotides outside the gene matches: 9. The CDR3 length is 15 residues. CDR3 sequence (DNA): TGTGCCAGCAGTTGGGGGGGAGGCGCGGTCTACGAGCAGTACTTC. It yields the protein CASSWGGGAVYEQYF.

Only a few counts were recorded for this clone. The rearrangement uses TRBV23-1 and TRBJ1-6; the D gene is possibly TRBD1 (6 bases). TRBV23-1 is an ORF for which the function is uncertain. Trimming left V 5 bases short and J 0 bases short, with 14 bases between. CDR3 length equals 17 residues. The CDR3 sequence is CASSRGGPSSYNSPLHF. The DNA of the CDR3 is TGCGCCAGCAGTAGGGGGGGGCCAAGCTCCTATAATTCACCCCTCCACTTT.

The chain joins TRBV7-2 to TRBJ1-1; 7 nucleotides match TRBD1. The trim removed 8 bases at V and 7 bases at J, leaving 13 bases unmatched. Germline V gives CDR1 SGHTA, CDR2 FQGNSA. The CDR3 has 14 amino acids. The CDR3 bases are TGTGCCAGCGGGCCGCCGACAGGGAACCATGAAGCTTTCTTT. Protein sequence: CASGPPTGNHEAFF.

This clone was counted only a few times. This chain connects TRBV6-5 to TRBJ2-7; 8 bases agree with TRBD2. CDR1 is MNHEY and CDR2 is SVGAGI in the germline V gene. The CDR3 is 15 amino acids. Trimming removed 4 bases from V and 1 base from J; junction bases left unmatched: 6. CDR3 residues: CASSWAERGSYEQYF. The CDR3 coding sequence is TGTGCCAGCAGTTGGGCGGAGCGGGGGTCCTACGAGCAGTACTTC.

The chain is built from TRBV6-1 and TRBJ2-1; the match to TRBD2 covers 7 bases. V lost 4 bases, J lost 5 bases, and 17 bases stayed unmatched. The CDR3 is 18 residues long. CDR1 and CDR2 (germline): MNHNS, SASEGT. CDR3 protein: CASSAQPLASGPNNEQFF. The CDR3 coding sequence is TGTGCCAGCAGTGCACAGCCCCTTGCTAGCGGACCAAACAATGAGCAGTTCTTC.

The chain joins TRBV7-9 to TRBJ1-2; 8 bases match TRBD1. The V segment lost 4 bases and the J segment 5 bases; nucleotides outside the gene matches: 3. The CDR3 totals 13 residues. Per the germline V gene, CDR1 is SEHNR and CDR2 is FQNEAQ (reference sequence). The CDR3 nucleotides are TGTGCCAGCAGCTCGACAGGGGCGTATGGCTACACCTTC. Its protein product is CASSSTGAYGYTF.

The CDR3 loop is CASSQERVRGGFGTEAFF. CDR3 coding DNA: TGCGCCAGCAGCCAAGAAAGGGTCAGGGGAGGGTTCGGCACTGAAGCTTTCTTT. The rearrangement joins TRBV4-1 to TRBJ1-1, with TRBD1 as a possible D gene (6 bases). The V gene's germline CDR1 is MGHRA and CDR2 YSYEKL. CDR3 size: 18 residues. V shed 0 bases and J shed 4 bases, with 21 bases lying between them.

J is TRBJ1-5 and V is TRBV28; no reliable D call. This CDR3 comprises 16 residues. Deletions cut 3 bases from V and 0 bases from J, with 12 bases between. The germline CDR1 and CDR2 sequences are MDHEN and SYDVKM. The CDR3 here is CASSFASAVSNQPQHF. DNA of the CDR3: TGTGCCAGCAGTTTTGCCAGTGCTGTTAGCAATCAGCCCCAGCATTTT.

This CDR3 reads CASRGQGDTEAFF. CDR3 DNA sequence: TGTGCCAGCAGAGGACAGGGGGACACTGAAGCTTTCTTT. The chain is built from TRBV28 and TRBJ1-1; TRBD1 aligns across 10 bases. V dropped 6 bases and J dropped 3; count of bases not matched to a gene: 1. The CDR3 is made up of 13 amino acids. In germline, CDR1 is MDHEN, CDR2 SYDVKM.

The rearrangement uses TRBV5-5 and TRBJ2-7; TRBD1 aligns across 11 bases. J lost 7 bases, V lost 3 bases, and 6 bases had no gene match. The CDR3 sequence is 14 residues long. CDR1 SGHKS and CDR2 YYEKEE come from the germline V gene (reference sequence). For the CDR3, the DNA is TGTGCCAGCAGCTGGGGACAGGGGGTGAGTGAGCAGTACTTC. It translates to CASSWGQGVSEQYF. Looking up the rest from reference TRBV5-5 and TRBJ2-7 gives the full variable domain: DAGVTQSPTHLIKTRGQQVTLRCSPISGHKSVSWYQQVLGQGPQFIFQYYEKEERGRGNFPDRFSARQFPNYSSELNVNALLLGDSALYLCASSWGQGVSEQYFGPGTRLTVT.

The CDR3 sequence: CASSLSYNEQFF. CDR3 nucleotide sequence: TGTGCCAGCAGCCTTTCTTACAATGAGCAGTTCTTC. This rearrangement joins TRBV3-1 (or the pseudogene TRBV3-2) to TRBJ2-1; D remains ambiguous. CDR3 length: 12 residues. Germline loops: CDR1 LGHDT, CDR2 YNNKEL (reference sequence). V was cut by 4 bases and J by 4 bases, with 5 bases left in between.